This paragraph reports one TCR beta chain. No cognate antigen has been identified for it. For each CD8+ T cell subset, flow sorting was done in triplicate, and about 300,000 cells per subset went directly into RLT lysis buffer. Peripheral blood mononuclear cells were isolated from buffy coats by standard density gradient centrifugation. Total RNA was extracted from sorted cells using an RNeasy Mini Kit. The CDR3 measures 14 amino acids from cysteine to phenylalanine. No DNA has been recorded. This record comes from a study of CXCR3-negative and CXCR3-positive naive CD8 T cells (dated by TCRdb to between 2018 and 2020). For the wider study: In total, roughly 140 million TRB reads were obtained, which works out to roughly 1.5 +/- 0.3 million reads per library. Diversity and physicochemical repertoire analyses were performed on about ten donors pooled from two independent experiments. The TRBV-TRBJ cluster analysis covered naive subsets from 5 or 6 donors and memory cells from 3 donors. Study-wide findings and limitations: Comparably high repertoire diversity was found in both naive subsets, whereas much lower repertoire diversity was found in memory CD8+ T cells. Within the same donor, TRBV-TRBJ usage looked similar between naive CXCR3-negative and CXCR3-positive cells, but memory cells had distinct patterns. Because CXCR3 expression was partially decreased after cryopreservation, freshly isolated PBMCs were used for most assays. Because surface CD5, which is linked to self-reactivity in mice, was comparable between the naive subsets, TCR interaction strength was also inferred from the physicochemical properties of TRB CDR3s.

These reads were obtained on a NextSeq 550. The Human TCR Profiling Kit (MiLaboratory) was used to make UMI-labeled 5' RACE TRB cDNA libraries. The full amount of extracted RNA was used for cDNA synthesis, and the full amount of resulting cDNA was used for PCR amplification. The libraries were made side by side, with each library going through the same number of PCR cycles. The authors' analysis ran thus. About 53,000 +/- 10,000 unique UMI-labeled TRB cDNA molecules per library were extracted with MIGEC and MiXCR, with at least two reads per UMI required. An average of around 40,000 +/- 10,000 functional in-frame TRB CDR3 nucleotide clonotypes without stop codons was found per library. After each sample was downsampled to 5000 UMI-labeled TRB molecules, VDJtools was used to calculate diversity metrics such as normalized Shannon-Wiener and Chao1. For the central five CDR3 residues, VDJtools calculated physicochemical properties weighted by clonotype size, namely interaction energy, strength, volume and Kidera factor 4. The reads, reprocessed by TCRdb, yield one row per CDR3 protein sequence and no DNA. The V and J calls and clone size are TCRdb's, not the authors'. The sample table holds 20,000 to 25,000 distinct CDR3 sequences. The ten largest clonotypes hold 20% of the sample.

This TCR came from a human donor in good health. Some clones in this sample may be carry-over from other donors' samples. The V gene is TRBV12-3 or TRBV12-4 and the J gene is TRBJ1-1; TCRdb indicates TRBD1, and absent DNA this call remains unverified. Sample: memory CD8+ T cells from blood. Interpreted using the paper, the cell subset or site label stands for: conventional CD8+ memory T cells (TMEM), sorted as controls. The CDR3 region reads CASRWDSMNTEAFF.